The 7 T cell receptor beta chains given below trace back to one sample, sequenced in a study of T cell repertoires in cytomegalovirus infection. Antigens of these TCRs are unknown. TCRdb analysed the reads with MiXCR anew, one entry per CDR3 protein. The sample has 62,000 or so distinct CDR3 sequences, 20% to 25% seen once. Sequenced material: CD8+ T cells from cultured PBMCs, taken from culture after CMV antigen stimulation. These receptors were taken from a human donor in good health (CMV status not recorded). Some clones in this sample may be carry-over from other donors' samples.

This clonotype came up a few times. V and J are TRBV15 and TRBJ2-7; D not certain. The V gene lost 0 bases and the J gene lost 4 bases, with 4 bases spanning the gap. The CDR3 totals 12 residues. Germline CDR1 and CDR2: LNHNV and YYDKDF (reference sequence). CDR3 sequence (DNA): TGTGCCACCAGCAGAGACGGGTACGAGCAGTACTTC. It specifies CATSRDGYEQYF.

This clonotype was picked up one time. The gene calls are TRBV6-2 or TRBV6-3 and TRBJ2-2, with unresolved D. V lost 2 bases to trimming and J lost 2 bases, with 9 bases between them. The germline gives CDR1 MNHEY, CDR2 SVGEGT. The CDR3 consists of 15 residues. CDR3 amino acids: CASSYGLLNTGELFF. The CDR3 coding sequence is TGTGCCAGCAGTTACGGGCTCCTAAACACCGGGGAGCTGTTTTTT.

This clonotype was observed a few times. This sequence joins TRBV7-9 and TRBJ2-7; D is perhaps TRBD1 (5 bases). V lost 8 bases and J 3 bases, leaving 20 bases between the germline ends. Germline-derived CDR1 and CDR2 are SEHNR and FQNEAQ (reference sequence). The CDR3 consists of 15 residues. The CDR3 region has the DNA TGTGCCAGCGGCCCTCGCCAGGGAAAGTTCTACGAGCAGTACTTC. Encoded protein: CASGPRQGKFYEQYF.

The V gene is TRBV7-2, the J gene TRBJ2-3; 7 bases match TRBD2. Germline V CDR1 and CDR2: SGHTA, FQGNSA. V shed 6 bases, J shed 5 bases, and the junction held 11 bases outside the gene matches. CDR3 size: 15 residues. The CDR3 reads CASSSNLAAVDTQYF. The DNA for the CDR3 is TGTGCCAGCAGTTCTAACCTAGCGGCGGTAGATACGCAGTATTTT.

This clonotype was seen more than once but under ten times. The chain couples TRBV12-3 or TRBV12-4 to TRBJ2-7; D gene uncertain. The CDR3 is made up of 12 amino acids. Trimming took 5 bases from V and 3 from J, leaving 8 bases between them. The CDR3 spells CASSQGNYEQYF. For the CDR3, the DNA is TGTGCCAGCAGTCAAGGTAACTACGAGCAGTACTTC.

CDR3 DNA: TGTGCCACCTCCCGGCTACGATTCCTTGGCTACACCTTC. Translated: CATSRLRFLGYTF. The gene calls are TRBV28 and TRBJ1-2; D is undetermined. CDR1 is MDHEN and CDR2 is SYDVKM in the germline V gene. The V and J ends lost 10 bases and 7 bases respectively, with 19 bases between them. The CDR3 totals 13 residues.

A single count supports this clonotype. The V call is TRBV3-1, the J call TRBJ1-2; 7 bases align to TRBD1. Germline V gene sequence: CDR1 LGHDT, CDR2 YNNKEL (reference sequence). The junction had 17 bases not matched to a gene; V was cut back by 1 base and J by 3 bases. This CDR3 is 19 amino acids long. CDR3 DNA sequence: TGTGCCAGCAGCCAAGGGTCCCCTTGGAACAGGGGAATAGACTATGGCTACACCTTC. It specifies CASSQGSPWNRGIDYGYTF.